The 4 T cell receptor beta chains reported below all come from one sample, sequenced in a study of T cell responses to AZD1222 COVID-19 vaccine. TCRdb's copy holds only in-frame clones and misses some; the assay was immunoSEQ multiplex PCR. The table records approximately 76,000 clones, around nine tenths of them present only once. The sample in question was peripheral blood, obtained on day 0 of MenACWY control vaccination. Source of these receptors: an adult in good health.

The sample holds a few counts of this clone. The rearrangement uses TRBV3-1 (or the pseudogene TRBV3-2) and TRBJ1-6; TRBD1 matches 10 bases. The CDR3 runs to 15 residues. V dropped 2 bases and J dropped 9; count of bases not matched to a gene: 4. The germline V gene has CDR1 LGHDT and CDR2 YNNKEL (reference sequence). The CDR3 spells CASSQYGTGVSPLHF. DNA of the CDR3: TGTGCCAGCAGCCAATACGGGACAGGGGTTTCACCCCTCCACTTT.

The V call is TRBV30, the J call TRBJ2-7, with 10 bases matching TRBD1. V was pared by 0 bases and J by 2 bases, with 1 base of the junction left unmatched. In germline, CDR1 is GTSNPN, CDR2 SVGIG (reference sequence). The CDR3 consists of 14 residues. CDR3 sequence (DNA): TGTGCCTGGAGTGTAGGGACAGGGGCCTACGAGCAGTACTTC. It encodes CAWSVGTGAYEQYF.

V and J are TRBV5-1 and TRBJ2-3, with 11 bases identical to TRBD1. The CDR3 runs 15 residues. V lost 0 bases and J lost 4; bases outside the gene matches: 1. CDR1 and CDR2 (germline): SGHRS, YFSETQ. CDR3 sequence: CASSLEGQGADTQYF. The CDR3 nucleotides read TGCGCCAGCAGCTTGGAGGGACAGGGGGCAGATACGCAGTATTTT.

The chain recombines TRBV6-5 with TRBJ1-1; D gene ambiguous. The length of the CDR3 is 13 residues. The V gene lost 2 bases and the J gene lost 5 bases, with 9 bases spanning the gap. Germline V gene lookup returns CDR1 MNHEY and CDR2 SVGAGI. The CDR3 DNA is TGTGCCAGCAGTTACGCCCTGGGAACTGAAGCTTTCTTT. Amino acid sequence: CASSYALGTEAFF.